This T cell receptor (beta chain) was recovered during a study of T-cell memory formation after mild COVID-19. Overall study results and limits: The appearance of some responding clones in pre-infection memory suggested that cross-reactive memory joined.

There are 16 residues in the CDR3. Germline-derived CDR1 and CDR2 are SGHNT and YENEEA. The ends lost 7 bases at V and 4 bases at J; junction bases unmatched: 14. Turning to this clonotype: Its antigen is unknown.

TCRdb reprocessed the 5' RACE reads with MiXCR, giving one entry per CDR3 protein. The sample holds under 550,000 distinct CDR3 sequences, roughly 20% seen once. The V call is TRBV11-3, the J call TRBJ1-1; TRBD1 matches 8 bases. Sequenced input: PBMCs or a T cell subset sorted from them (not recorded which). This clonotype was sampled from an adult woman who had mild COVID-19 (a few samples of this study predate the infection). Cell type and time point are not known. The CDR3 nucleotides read TGTGCCAGCACCTCTCGCGGACAGGGAAGGGGCACTGAAGCTTTCTTT. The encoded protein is CASTSRGQGRGTEAFF. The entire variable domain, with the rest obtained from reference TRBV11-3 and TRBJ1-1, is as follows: EAGVVQSPRYKIIEKKQPVAFWCNPISGHNTLYWYLQNLGQGPELLIRYENEEAVDDSQLPKDRFSAERLKGVDSTLKIQPAELGDSAVYLCASTSRGQGRGTEAFFGQGTRLTVV.